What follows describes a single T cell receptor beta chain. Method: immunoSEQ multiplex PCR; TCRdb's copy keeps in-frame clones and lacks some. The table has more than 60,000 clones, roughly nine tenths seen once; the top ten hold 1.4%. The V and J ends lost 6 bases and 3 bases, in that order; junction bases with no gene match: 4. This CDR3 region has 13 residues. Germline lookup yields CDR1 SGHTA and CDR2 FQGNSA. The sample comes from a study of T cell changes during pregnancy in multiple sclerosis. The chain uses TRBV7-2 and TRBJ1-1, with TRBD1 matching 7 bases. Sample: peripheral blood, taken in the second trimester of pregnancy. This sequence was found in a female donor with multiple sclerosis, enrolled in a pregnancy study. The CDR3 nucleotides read TGTGCCAGCAGGCCTCAGGGGGACACTGAAGCTTTCTTT. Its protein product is CASRPQGDTEAFF.